These T cell receptor beta chains were read from a single sample in a study of response to subunit inactivated influenza vaccine. TCRdb passed the RT-PCR reads through MiXCR, listing each CDR3 protein once. The sample contains fewer than 800,000 distinct CDR3 sequences, around 14% of which appear only once. This specimen was PBMCs from blood, taken 12 days after vaccination. These receptors were obtained from a man aged 50-60 years who received an inactivated influenza vaccine. Each CDR3 is given with its conserved first and last residue. D genes are given only for firm matches. Size values are once, few and many counts, or a class for expanded clones, and some rows have none.

clone size: .
D gene: .
V gene: TRBV28
J gene: TRBJ2-3
CDR3 protein: CASSTGTHTDTQYF
CDR3 DNA: TGTGCCAGCAGCACCGGGACCCACACAGATACGCAGTATTTT

clone size: .
D gene: .
V gene: TRBV12-3/TRBV12-4
J gene: TRBJ1-6
CDR3 protein: CASSFTTSSYNSPLHF
CDR3 DNA: TGTGCCAGCAGTTTCACGACGAGCTCCTATAATTCACCCCTCCACTTT

clone size: many
D gene: .
V gene: TRBV5-1
J gene: TRBJ2-4
CDR3 protein: CASSLDKPDIQYF
CDR3 DNA: TGCGCCAGCAGCTTGGACAAGCCCGACATTCAGTACTTC

clone size: .
D gene: TRBD2
V gene: TRBV6-2/TRBV6-3
J gene: TRBJ2-1
CDR3 protein: CASSYGTSGSNEQFF
CDR3 DNA: TGTGCCAGCAGTTACGGGACTAGCGGGAGCAATGAGCAGTTCTTC

clone size: few
D gene: .
V gene: TRBV3-1
J gene: TRBJ1-6
CDR3 protein: CASSQDEGSPLHF
CDR3 DNA: TGTGCCAGCAGCCAAGATGAAGGTTCACCCCTCCACTTT

clone size: many
D gene: .
V gene: TRBV12-3/TRBV12-4
J gene: TRBJ2-7
CDR3 protein: CASSFGQLGYEQYF
CDR3 DNA: TGTGCCAGCAGTTTCGGACAGTTGGGCTACGAGCAGTACTTC

clone size: many
D gene: TRBD2
V gene: TRBV6-2/TRBV6-3
J gene: TRBJ2-1
CDR3 protein: CASSYSVSGSVDEQFF
CDR3 DNA: TGTGCCAGCAGTTACTCTGTTAGCGGGAGTGTCGATGAGCAGTTCTTC

clone size: few
D gene: .
V gene: TRBV5-1
J gene: TRBJ2-2
CDR3 protein: CASSLEGDGELFF
CDR3 DNA: TGCGCCAGCAGCTTGGAGGGTGACGGGGAGCTGTTTTTT

clone size: .
D gene: TRBD1
V gene: TRBV29-1
J gene: TRBJ1-2
CDR3 protein: CSVDRGPEGYTF
CDR3 DNA: TGCAGCGTAGACAGGGGCCCGGAGGGCTACACCTTC

clone size: .
D gene: TRBD1
V gene: TRBV7-6
J gene: TRBJ1-6
CDR3 protein: CASSLGLTGEGSPLHF
CDR3 DNA: TGTGCCAGCAGCCTGGGACTAACAGGGGAAGGTTCACCCCTCCACTTT